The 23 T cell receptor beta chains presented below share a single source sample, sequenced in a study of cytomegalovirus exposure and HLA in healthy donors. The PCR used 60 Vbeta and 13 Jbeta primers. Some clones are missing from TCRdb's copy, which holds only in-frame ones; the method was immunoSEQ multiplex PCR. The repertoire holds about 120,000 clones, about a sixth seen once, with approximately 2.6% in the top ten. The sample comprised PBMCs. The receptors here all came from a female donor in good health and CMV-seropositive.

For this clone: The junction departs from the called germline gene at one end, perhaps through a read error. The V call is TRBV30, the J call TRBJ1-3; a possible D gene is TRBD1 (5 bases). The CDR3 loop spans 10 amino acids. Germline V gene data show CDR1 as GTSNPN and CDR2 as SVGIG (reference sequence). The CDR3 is CAWSRDRASF. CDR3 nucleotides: TGTGCCTGGAGTCGTGACAGAGCGAGTTTC.

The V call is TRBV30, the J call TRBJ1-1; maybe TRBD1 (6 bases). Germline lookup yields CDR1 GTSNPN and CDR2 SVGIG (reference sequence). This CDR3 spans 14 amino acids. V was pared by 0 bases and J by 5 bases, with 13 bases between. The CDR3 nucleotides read TGTGCCTGGAGTGTTGGGGGGGCAAAAACTGAAGCTTTCTTT. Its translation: CAWSVGGAKTEAFF.

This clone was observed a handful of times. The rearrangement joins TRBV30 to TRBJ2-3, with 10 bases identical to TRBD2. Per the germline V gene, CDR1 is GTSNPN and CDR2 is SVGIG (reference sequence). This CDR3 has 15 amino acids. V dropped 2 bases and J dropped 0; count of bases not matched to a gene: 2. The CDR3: CAWSWTSGSTDTQYF. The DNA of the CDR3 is TGTGCCTGGAGTTGGACTAGCGGTAGCACAGATACGCAGTATTTT.

The CDR3 reads CASSEWGPTVNRAQYF. CDR3 bases: TGTGCCAGCAGTGAATGGGGCCCGACAGTAAATCGGGCGCAGTATTTT. The chain carries TRBV6-1 and TRBJ2-3; D is perhaps TRBD1 (5 bases). V gave up 2 bases and J gave up 10 bases, with 22 bases separating them. The CDR3 runs 16 residues. Germline assignment: CDR1 MNHNS and CDR2 SASEGT.

The CDR3 region has the DNA TGTGCCAGCAGTTCCCCCGGGGAGAGTCTCAATGGCTACACCTTC. Translating it yields CASSSPGESLNGYTF. The rearrangement joins TRBV6-5 to TRBJ1-2; D ambiguous. From germline, CDR1 is MNHEY and CDR2 SVGAGI. This CDR3 is built from 15 residues. Deletions cut 4 bases from V and 6 bases from J, with 18 bases between.

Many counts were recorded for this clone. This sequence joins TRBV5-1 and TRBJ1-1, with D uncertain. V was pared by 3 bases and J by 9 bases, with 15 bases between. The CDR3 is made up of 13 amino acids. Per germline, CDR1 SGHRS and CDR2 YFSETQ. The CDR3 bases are TGCGCCAGCAGCTCTCCACCTAATCCCAAAGCTTTCTTT. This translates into CASSSPPNPKAFF. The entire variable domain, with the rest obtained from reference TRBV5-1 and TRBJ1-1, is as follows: KAGVTQTPRYLIKTRGQQVTLSCSPISGHRSVSWYQQTPGQGLQFLFEYFSETQRNKGNFPGRFSGRQFSNSRSEMNVSTLELGDSALYLCASSSPPNPKAFFGQGTRLTVV.

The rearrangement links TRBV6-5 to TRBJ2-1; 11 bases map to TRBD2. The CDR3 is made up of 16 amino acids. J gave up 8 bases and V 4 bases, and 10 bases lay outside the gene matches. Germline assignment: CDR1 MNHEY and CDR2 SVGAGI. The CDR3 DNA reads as TGTGCCAGCAGTTCCCCGACTAGCGGGAAATTGGATGAGCAGTTCTTC. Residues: CASSSPTSGKLDEQFF.

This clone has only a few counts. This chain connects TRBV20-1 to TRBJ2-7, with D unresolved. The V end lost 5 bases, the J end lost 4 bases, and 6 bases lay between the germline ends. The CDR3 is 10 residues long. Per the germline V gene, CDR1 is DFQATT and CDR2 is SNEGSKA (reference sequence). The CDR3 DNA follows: TGCAGTGCTTTAGTATACGAGCAGTACTTC. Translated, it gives CSALVYEQYF.

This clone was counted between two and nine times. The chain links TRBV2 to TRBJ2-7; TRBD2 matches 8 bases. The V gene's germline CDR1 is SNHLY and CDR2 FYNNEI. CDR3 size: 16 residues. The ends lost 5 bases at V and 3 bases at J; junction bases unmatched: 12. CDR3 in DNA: TGTGCCAGCAGTTACAACCCGGGCGGGGGGTTCTACGAGCAGTACTTC. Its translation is CASSYNPGGGFYEQYF.

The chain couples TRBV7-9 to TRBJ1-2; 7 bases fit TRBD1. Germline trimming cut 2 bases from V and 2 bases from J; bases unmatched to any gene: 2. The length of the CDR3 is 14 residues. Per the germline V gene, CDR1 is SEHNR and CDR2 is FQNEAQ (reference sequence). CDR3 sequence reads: CASSLPGGNYGYTF. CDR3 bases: TGTGCCAGCAGCTTACCAGGGGGGAACTATGGCTACACCTTC.

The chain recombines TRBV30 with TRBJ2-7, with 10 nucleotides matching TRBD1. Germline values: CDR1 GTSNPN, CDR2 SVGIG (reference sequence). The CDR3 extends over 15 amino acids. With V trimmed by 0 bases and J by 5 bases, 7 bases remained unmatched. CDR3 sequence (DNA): TGTGCCTGGAGTGTACCGGGACAGGGGCCCCACGAGCAGTACTTC. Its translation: CAWSVPGQGPHEQYF.

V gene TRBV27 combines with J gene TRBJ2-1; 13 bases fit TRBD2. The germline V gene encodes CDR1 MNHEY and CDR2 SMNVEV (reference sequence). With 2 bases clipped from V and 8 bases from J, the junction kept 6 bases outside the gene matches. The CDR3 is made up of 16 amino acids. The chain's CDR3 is CASSLLLAGGPHEQFF. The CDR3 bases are TGTGCCAGCAGTTTACTACTAGCGGGAGGGCCCCATGAGCAGTTCTTC.

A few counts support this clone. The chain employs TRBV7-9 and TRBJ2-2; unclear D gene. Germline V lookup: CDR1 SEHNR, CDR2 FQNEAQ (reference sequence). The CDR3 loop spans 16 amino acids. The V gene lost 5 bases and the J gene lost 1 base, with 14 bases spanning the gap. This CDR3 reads CASSPPLAVNTGELFF. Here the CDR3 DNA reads TGTGCCAGCAGCCCACCGTTGGCAGTGAACACCGGGGAGCTGTTTTTT. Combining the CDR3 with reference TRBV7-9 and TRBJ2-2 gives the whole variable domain DTGVSQNPRHKITKRGQNVTFRCDPISEHNRLYWYRQTLGQGPEFLTYFQNEAQLEKSRLLSDRFSAERPKGSFSTLEIQRTEQGDSAMYLCASSPPLAVNTGELFFGEGSRLTVL.

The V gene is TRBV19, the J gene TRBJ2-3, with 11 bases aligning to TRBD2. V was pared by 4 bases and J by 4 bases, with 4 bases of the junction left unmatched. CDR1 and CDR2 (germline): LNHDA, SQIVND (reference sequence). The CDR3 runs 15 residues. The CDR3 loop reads CASSSLAGGADTQYF. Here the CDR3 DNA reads TGTGCCAGTAGTAGCCTAGCGGGGGGCGCAGATACGCAGTATTTT.

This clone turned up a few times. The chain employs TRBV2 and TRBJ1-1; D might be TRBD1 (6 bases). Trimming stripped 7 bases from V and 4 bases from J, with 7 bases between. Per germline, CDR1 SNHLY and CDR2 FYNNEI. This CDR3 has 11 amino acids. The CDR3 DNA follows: TGTGCCAGCATCAGGGGCACTGAAGCTTTCTTT. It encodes CASIRGTEAFF.

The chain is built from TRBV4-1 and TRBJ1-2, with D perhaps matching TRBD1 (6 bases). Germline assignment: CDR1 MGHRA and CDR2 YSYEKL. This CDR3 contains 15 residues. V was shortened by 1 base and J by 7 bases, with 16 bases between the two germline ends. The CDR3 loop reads CASSQVGGGGGGYTF. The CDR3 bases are TGCGCCAGCAGCCAAGTTGGGGGCGGGGGAGGTGGCTACACCTTC.

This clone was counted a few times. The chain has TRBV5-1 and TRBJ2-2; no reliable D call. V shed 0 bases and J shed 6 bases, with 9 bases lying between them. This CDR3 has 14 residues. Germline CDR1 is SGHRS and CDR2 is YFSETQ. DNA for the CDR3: TGCGCCAGCAGCTTGGAAACTTACGCCGGGGAGCTGTTTTTT. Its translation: CASSLETYAGELFF.

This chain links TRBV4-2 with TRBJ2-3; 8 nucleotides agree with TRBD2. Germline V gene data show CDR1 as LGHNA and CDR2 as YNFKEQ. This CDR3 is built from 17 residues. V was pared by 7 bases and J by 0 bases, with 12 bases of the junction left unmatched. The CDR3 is CASTAFGGASSTDTQYF. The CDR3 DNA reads TGTGCCAGCACGGCGTTCGGGGGGGCCTCTAGCACAGATACGCAGTATTTT.

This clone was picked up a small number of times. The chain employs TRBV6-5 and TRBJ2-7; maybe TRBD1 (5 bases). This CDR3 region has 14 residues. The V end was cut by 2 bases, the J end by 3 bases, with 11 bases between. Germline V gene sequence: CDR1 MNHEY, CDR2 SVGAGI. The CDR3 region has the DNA TGTGCCAGCAGTTACCCTCGGACAAACTACGAGCAGTACTTC. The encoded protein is CASSYPRTNYEQYF.

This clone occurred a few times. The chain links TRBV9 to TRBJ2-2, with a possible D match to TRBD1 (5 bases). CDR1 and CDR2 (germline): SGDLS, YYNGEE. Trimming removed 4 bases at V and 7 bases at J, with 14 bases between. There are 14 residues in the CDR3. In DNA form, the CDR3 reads TGTGCCAGCAGCTTTCCGGTACAGGACGGGGAGCTGTTTTTT. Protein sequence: CASSFPVQDGELFF.

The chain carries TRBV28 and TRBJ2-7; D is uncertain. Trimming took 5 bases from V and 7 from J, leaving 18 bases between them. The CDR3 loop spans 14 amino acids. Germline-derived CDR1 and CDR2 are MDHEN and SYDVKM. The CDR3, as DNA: TGTGCCAGCAGTCCTCACTCCCTACAGAAGGAGCAGTACTTC. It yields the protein CASSPHSLQKEQYF.

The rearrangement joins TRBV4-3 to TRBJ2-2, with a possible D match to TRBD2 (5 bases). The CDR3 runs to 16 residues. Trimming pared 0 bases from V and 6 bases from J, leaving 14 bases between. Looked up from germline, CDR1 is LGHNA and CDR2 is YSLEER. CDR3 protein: CASSQELIGRSGELFF. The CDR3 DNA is TGCGCCAGCAGCCAAGAATTGATAGGGAGATCCGGGGAGCTGTTTTTT.

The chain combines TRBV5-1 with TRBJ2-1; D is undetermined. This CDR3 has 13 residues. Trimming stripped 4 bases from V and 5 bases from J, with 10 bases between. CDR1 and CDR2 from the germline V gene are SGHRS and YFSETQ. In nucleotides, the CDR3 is TGCGCCAGCAGCATCGCAAACAACAATGAGCAGTTCTTC. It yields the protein CASSIANNNEQFF.